Below are 3 T cell receptor beta chains sequenced from a single sample in a study of a mutant IDH1 vaccine in newly diagnosed glioma. Time point defined: baseline, week 1 (first vaccination visit). Documented treatment: pre-vaccination baseline after standard-of-care therapy. The protocol was immunoSEQ multiplex PCR, while the TCRdb copy is restricted to in-frame clones and leaves out a portion. Among approximately 92,000 clones listed, around 80% were seen once. The source material was PBMCs, sampled from a glioma patient treated with radiotherapy, temozolomide or both. Every receptor here comes from a middle-aged man with glioma.

The rearrangement joins TRBV7-2 to TRBJ1-4; 7 bases are a match to TRBD1. CDR1 is SGHTA, CDR2 FQGNSA, per germline. The V gene end was trimmed by 6 bases and the J gene end by 1 base; junction bases not matched to a gene: 14. This CDR3 has 18 residues. The CDR3 DNA reads as TGTGCCAGCAGTTCAACCGGGACAGCTCAGGTAACTAATGAAAAACTGTTTTTT. It codes for CASSSTGTAQVTNEKLFF.

This chain joins TRBV6-1 and TRBJ1-5, with 10 bases lining up with TRBD1. The CDR3 consists of 16 residues. The V and J ends lost 4 bases and 1 base, in that order; junction bases with no gene match: 4. Germline CDR1 MNHNS, CDR2 SASEGT. The CDR3 DNA reads TGTGCCAGCAGTGTCTGGACAGGGGGAAGCAATCAGCCCCAGCATTTT. It translates to CASSVWTGGSNQPQHF.

The chain joins TRBV2 to TRBJ1-1; D is unresolved. CDR1 is SNHLY and CDR2 is FYNNEI in the germline V gene. The length of the CDR3 is 16 residues. Trimming pared 4 bases from V and 0 bases from J, leaving 15 bases between. The CDR3 DNA is TGTGCCAGCAGTGCGAGGGCAGTGTCCATGAACACTGAAGCTTTCTTT. It yields the protein CASSARAVSMNTEAFF.